One TCR beta chain is described in this entry. Its cognate antigen has yet to be identified. No per-base quality is available; no much larger clone lies one base away. The donors were roughly 40 Caucasian individuals from Russia, aged roughly 6 to 100 years, who were systemically healthy. Each donor gave roughly 9 milliliters of peripheral blood, drawn into EDTA-treated Vacutainer tubes. Ficoll-Paque density-gradient centrifugation was used to isolate PBMCs, with at least 7 million per sample. Total RNA was extracted from PBMCs with Trizol reagent, with at least 6 micrograms obtained per sample. Naive CD45RAhigh/CD27high T cell percentages were measured by flow cytometry on a PBMC aliquot from every donor. The data belong to a study of blood T cells in healthy people across ages (dated by TCRdb to about 2015). Background for the entire study: Template switching captured roughly one uniquely barcoded TCR beta cDNA molecule per two T cells in model experiments. To track age-related changes in TCR beta repertoire diversity, the study relied on deep sequencing normalized with unique cDNA molecular identifiers. Four age groups were formed from the donors: young (average 16 years), middle-aged (around 37), aged (about 62) and long-lived (more than 75). To avoid experimental bias, donors of different ages were distributed randomly across sequencing lanes. The study analyzed two additional independent replicas of 1 million unique cDNA reads from the same blood draw for two donors, one aged 18 to 30 and one aged 80 or older. Beyond this particular receptor, the publication reports: Because donor CMV infection status was unknown, age-related changes in expanded clonotypes were potentially confounded. Compared with the aged group, more naive CD4+ T cells, fewer expanded clones and increased TCR diversity were shown by the long-lived group, suggesting age selection. Bulk unsorted PBMC profiling prevented conclusive comparison of naive and antigen-experienced compartments. There was a strong correlation between observed TCR beta diversity and the percentage of naive T cells measured by flow cytometry. Estimates of total diversity based on one million sequenced T cells were regarded as lower bounds and as underestimates. Observed TCR beta diversity per million T cells fell roughly linearly with age, and a significant reduction was already apparent by age roughly 41.

The method behind the library was 5' RACE. Instrument used: Illumina HiSeq 2500. A second PCR of roughly 6 to 12 cycles was run with a J-beta primer mix and a sample-barcoded 5' primer. A template-switch 5' adaptor carrying 12 random nucleotides introduced a unique molecular identifier onto each TCR beta cDNA molecule. At least 2.5 million CDR3-containing paired-end reads were obtained from each sample. All of the RNA was converted into first-strand cDNA using the Mint cDNA synthesis kit, with a TRBC-specific oligonucleotide serving as the primer. All cDNA was treated with uracil-DNA glycosylase and then went through a first 18-cycle PCR with the universal primers M1SS and BC2_uni_R. On the study's bioinformatics: Normalization of each sample was performed by random selection of 1 million high-quality reads, each carrying a distinct molecular identifier. Reads with shared molecular identifiers were discarded instead of being binned into consensus sequences. CDR3 identification, clonotype clustering and error correction used MiTCR with a Q25 quality threshold and the strictest error-elimination algorithm. Lower-bound total TCR beta diversity was estimated with a nonparametric unseen species model using Euler transformation. TCRdb reprocessed the public reads (quality trimming at Q25 with fastp, clone calling with MiXCR) and kept in-frame beta chains. Each entry merges the rows of one CDR3 protein and shows their most common DNA and genes. V and J calls and clone size were set by TCRdb, not the authors. This sample is represented by approximately 800,000 distinct CDR3 sequences; under 40% of them were singletons. 10% to 15% of the sample rests with the top ten.

According to the germline V gene, CDR1 reads SGHRS and CDR2 reads YFSETQ. V loses 3 bases, J loses 0 bases, and the germline ends lie 18 bases apart. The CDR3 measures 17 amino acids from cysteine to phenylalanine. Here the CDR3 DNA is all that survives: 51 bases in frame from base 1. The receptor was derived from a young man in good health. In this chain, TRBV5-1 is recombined with TRBJ1-1, and possibly TRBD1, on 6 matching bases. Sequenced: blood. This receptor has the CDR3 CASSWGGGASLNTEAFF. The DNA sequence reads TGCGCCAGCAGCTGGGGGGGGGGCGCTTCCTTGAACACTGAAGCTTTCTTT.